This TCR beta chain derives from a study of blood T cell repertoires in COVID-19. Across the whole study: Researchers got acute and convalescent COVID-19 samples from the United States, Italy and Spain. PBMCs, B-cell-depleted T cells, or T cells provided the cDNA or gDNA that made up the material.

Germline CDR1 MNHEY, CDR2 SMNVEV (reference sequence). The CDR3 spans 17 residues. Unmatched junction bases numbered 6, after V lost 1 base and J lost 0 bases. This table comes from immunoSEQ multiplex PCR, and its TCRdb copy is limited to in-frame clones, with some not included. The sample carries fewer than 300,000 clones, 70% to 90% recorded once. Participants' own reports of clinical history determined their cohort assignment. All recovered Cohort 3 donors got two negative PCRs, got clearance, or saw symptom resolution. The clonotype originates from a woman in her 30s who had recovered from COVID-19. Material for sequencing was PBMCs or T cells enriched from blood (not recorded which). This chain uses TRBV27 with TRBJ2-3; 8 nucleotides line up with TRBD2. The DNA of the CDR3 is TGTGCCAGCAGTTTATTATTGAGCGGGAGTAGCACAGATACGCAGTATTTT. It translates to CASSLLLSGSSTDTQYF.